The present entry profiles one T cell receptor (beta chain) with its context. What it binds is unknown. Sequencing used immunoSEQ multiplex PCR; TCRdb keeps in-frame clones, though not all of them. Of 41,000 or so clones in the sample, 69% were seen once. This sample is drawn from a study of PD-1 blockade in classical Hodgkin lymphoma. Across the study: Nivolumab 3 mg/kg was given intravenously every 2 weeks.

Whole-study results and caveats: The repertoire differences lack a defined cause, possibly disease activity or prior therapy.

Time point noted: cycle 4 day 1 (C4D1), after around six weeks of nivolumab. After autologous stem cell transplantation all patients relapsed, and prior brentuximab vedotin exposure differed between cohorts. The clonotype was recovered from a human donor with classical Hodgkin lymphoma. The input for sequencing was peripheral blood mononuclear cells (PBMCs), taken before the fourth cycle of nivolumab.

The CDR3 here is CSVAIGASNPDTQYF. The CDR3 DNA reads as TGCAGCGTTGCTATCGGGGCTAGCAATCCAGATACGCAGTATTTT. The chain uses TRBV29-1 and TRBJ2-3; the D gene could be TRBD1 or TRBD2 (5 bases each). Trimming removed 4 bases from V and 4 bases from J, with 18 bases in between. The CDR3 extends over 15 amino acids. Per germline, CDR1 SQVTM and CDR2 ANQGSEA.